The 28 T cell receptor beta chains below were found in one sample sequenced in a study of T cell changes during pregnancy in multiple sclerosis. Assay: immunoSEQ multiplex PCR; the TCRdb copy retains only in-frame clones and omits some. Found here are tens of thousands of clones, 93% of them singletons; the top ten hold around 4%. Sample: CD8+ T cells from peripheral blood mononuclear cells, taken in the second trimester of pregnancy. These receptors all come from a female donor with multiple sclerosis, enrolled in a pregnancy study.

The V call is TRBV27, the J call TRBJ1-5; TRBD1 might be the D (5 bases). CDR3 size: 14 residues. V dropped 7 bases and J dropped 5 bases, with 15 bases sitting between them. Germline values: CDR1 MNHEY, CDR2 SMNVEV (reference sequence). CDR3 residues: CASNKAGRDQPQHF. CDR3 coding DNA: TGTGCCAGCAATAAGGCAGGGAGGGATCAGCCCCAGCATTTT.

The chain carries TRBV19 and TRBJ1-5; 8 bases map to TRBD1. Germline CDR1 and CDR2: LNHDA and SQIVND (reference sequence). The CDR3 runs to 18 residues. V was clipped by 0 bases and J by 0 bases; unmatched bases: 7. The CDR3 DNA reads TGTGCCAGTAGTATAGATTTGGGGACAGGTTATAGCAATCAGCCCCAGCATTTT. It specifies CASSIDLGTGYSNQPQHF.

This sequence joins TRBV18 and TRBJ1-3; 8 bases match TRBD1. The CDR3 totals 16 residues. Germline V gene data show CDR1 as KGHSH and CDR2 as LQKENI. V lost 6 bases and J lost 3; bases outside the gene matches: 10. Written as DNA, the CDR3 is TGTGCCAGCTCCCCAGGGGGCCTTGGGGATGGAAACACCATATATTTT. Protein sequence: CASSPGGLGDGNTIYF.

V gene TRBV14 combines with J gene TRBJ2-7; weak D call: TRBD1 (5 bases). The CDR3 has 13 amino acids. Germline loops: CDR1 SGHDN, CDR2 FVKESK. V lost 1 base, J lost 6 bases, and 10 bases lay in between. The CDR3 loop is CASSQALGAEQYF. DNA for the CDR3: TGTGCCAGCAGCCAAGCTCTAGGGGCCGAGCAGTACTTC.

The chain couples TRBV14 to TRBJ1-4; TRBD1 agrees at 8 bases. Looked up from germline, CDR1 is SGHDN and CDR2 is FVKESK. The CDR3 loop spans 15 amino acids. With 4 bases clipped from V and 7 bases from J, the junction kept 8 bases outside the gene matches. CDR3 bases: TGTGCCAGCAGCCTAAACAGGGGGTTAGGTGAAAAACTGTTTTTT. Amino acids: CASSLNRGLGEKLFF.

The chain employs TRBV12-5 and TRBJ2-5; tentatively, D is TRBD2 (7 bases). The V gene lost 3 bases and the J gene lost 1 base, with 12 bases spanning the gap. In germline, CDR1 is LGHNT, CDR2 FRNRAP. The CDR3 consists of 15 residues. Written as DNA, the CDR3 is TGTGCTAGTGGTTTAGGGGGGGCCGTCCAAGAGACCCAGTACTTC. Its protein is CASGLGGAVQETQYF.

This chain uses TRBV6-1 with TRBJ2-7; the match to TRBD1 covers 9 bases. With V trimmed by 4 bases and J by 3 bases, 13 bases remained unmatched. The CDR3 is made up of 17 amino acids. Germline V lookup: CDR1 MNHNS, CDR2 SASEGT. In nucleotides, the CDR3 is TGTGCCAGCAGTGTCACCTTCCGGGACAGGGTTAACTACGAGCAGTACTTC. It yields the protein CASSVTFRDRVNYEQYF.

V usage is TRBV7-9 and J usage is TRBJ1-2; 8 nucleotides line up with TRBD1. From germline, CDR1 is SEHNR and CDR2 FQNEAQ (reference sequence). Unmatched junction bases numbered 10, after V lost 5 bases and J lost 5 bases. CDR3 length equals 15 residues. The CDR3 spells CASSKTDRAWYGYTF. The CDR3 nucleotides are TGTGCCAGCAGCAAAACGGACAGGGCCTGGTATGGCTACACCTTC. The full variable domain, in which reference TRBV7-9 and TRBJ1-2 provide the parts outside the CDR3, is DTGVSQNPRHKITKRGQNVTFRCDPISEHNRLYWYRQTLGQGPEFLTYFQNEAQLEKSRLLSDRFSAERPKGSFSTLEIQRTEQGDSAMYLCASSKTDRAWYGYTFGSGTRLTVV.

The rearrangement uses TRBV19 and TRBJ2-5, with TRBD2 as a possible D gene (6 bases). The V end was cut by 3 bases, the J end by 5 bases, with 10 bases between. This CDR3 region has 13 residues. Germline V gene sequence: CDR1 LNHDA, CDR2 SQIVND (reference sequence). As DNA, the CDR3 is TGTGCCAGTAGTATGGGAGGTGCGGAGACCCAGTACTTC. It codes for CASSMGGAETQYF.

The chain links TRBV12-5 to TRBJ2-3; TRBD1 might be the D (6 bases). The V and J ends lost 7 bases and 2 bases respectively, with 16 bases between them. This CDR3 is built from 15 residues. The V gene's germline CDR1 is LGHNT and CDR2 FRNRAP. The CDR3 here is CASVDDRNYTDTQYF. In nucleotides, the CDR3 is TGTGCTAGTGTCGACGACAGGAACTACACAGATACGCAGTATTTT. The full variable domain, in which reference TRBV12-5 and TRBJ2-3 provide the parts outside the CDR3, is DARVTQTPRHKVTEMGQEVTMRCQPILGHNTVFWYRQTMMQGLELLAYFRNRAPLDDSGMPKDRFSAEMPDATLATLKIQPSEPRDSAVYFCASVDDRNYTDTQYFGPGTRLTVL.

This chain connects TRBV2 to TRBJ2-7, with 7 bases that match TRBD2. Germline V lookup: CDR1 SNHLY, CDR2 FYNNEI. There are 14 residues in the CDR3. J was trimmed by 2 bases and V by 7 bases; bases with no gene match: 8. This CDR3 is CASTTSEFPYEQYF. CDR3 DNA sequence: TGTGCCAGCACCACTAGCGAATTTCCCTACGAGCAGTACTTC.

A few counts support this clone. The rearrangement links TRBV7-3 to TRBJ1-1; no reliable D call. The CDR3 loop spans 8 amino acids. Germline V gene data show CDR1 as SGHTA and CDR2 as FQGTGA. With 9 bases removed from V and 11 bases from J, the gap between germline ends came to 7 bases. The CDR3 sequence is CASPAAFF. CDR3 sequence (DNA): TGTGCCAGTCCAGCGGCTTTCTTT.

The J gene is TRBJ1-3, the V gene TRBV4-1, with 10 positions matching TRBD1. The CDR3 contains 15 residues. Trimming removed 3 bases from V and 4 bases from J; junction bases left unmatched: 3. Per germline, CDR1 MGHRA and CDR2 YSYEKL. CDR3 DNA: TGCGCCAGCAGCCAGGACAGGGGGACCGGAAACACCATATATTTT. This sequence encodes CASSQDRGTGNTIYF.

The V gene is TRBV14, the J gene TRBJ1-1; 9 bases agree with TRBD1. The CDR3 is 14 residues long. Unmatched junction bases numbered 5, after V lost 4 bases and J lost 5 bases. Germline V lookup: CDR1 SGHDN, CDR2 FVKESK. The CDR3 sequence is CASSLQGAFTEAFF. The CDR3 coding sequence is TGTGCCAGCAGCCTACAGGGGGCTTTTACTGAAGCTTTCTTT. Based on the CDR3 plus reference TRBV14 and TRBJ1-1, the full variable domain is EAGVTQFPSHSVIEKGQTVTLRCDPISGHDNLYWYRRVMGKEIKFLLHFVKESKQDESGMPNNRFLAERTGGTYSTLKVQPAELEDSGVYFCASSLQGAFTEAFFGQGTRLTVV.

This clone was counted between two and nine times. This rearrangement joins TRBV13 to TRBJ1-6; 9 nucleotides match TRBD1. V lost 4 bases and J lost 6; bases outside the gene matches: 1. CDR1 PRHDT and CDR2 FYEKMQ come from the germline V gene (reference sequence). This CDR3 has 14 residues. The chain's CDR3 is CASSSTGGNSPLHF. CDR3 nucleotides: TGTGCCAGCAGCTCGACAGGGGGTAATTCACCCCTCCACTTT.

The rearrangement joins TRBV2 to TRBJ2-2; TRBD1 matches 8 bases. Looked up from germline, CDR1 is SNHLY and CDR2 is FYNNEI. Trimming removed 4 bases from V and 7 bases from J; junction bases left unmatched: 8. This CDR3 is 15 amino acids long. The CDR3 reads CASSAPQGAGGELFF. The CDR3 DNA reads TGTGCCAGCAGTGCCCCGCAGGGGGCGGGCGGGGAGCTGTTTTTT.

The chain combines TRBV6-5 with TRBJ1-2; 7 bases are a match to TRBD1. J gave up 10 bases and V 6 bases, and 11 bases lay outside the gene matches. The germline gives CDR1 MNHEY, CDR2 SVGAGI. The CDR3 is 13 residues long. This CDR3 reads CASRSTGQFAYTF. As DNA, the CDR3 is TGTGCCAGCAGATCGACAGGGCAGTTCGCCTACACCTTC.

In DNA, the CDR3 is TGTGCCAGCAGCTTCGCCGGGGGAGGCACAGATACGCAGTATTTT. Its translation: CASSFAGGGTDTQYF. This chain links TRBV7-9 with TRBJ2-3; D might be TRBD2 (6 bases). CDR1 and CDR2 (germline): SEHNR, FQNEAQ (reference sequence). Trimming pared 3 bases from V and 1 base from J, leaving 11 bases between. This CDR3 is built from 15 residues.

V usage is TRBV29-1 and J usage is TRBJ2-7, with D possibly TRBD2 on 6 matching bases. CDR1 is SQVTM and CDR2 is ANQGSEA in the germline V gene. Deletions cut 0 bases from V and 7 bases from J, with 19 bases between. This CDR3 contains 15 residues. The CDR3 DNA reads TGCAGCGTTGAAGACAGGTCAGGCGGGGTGGGGGAGCAGTACTTC. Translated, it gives CSVEDRSGGVGEQYF.

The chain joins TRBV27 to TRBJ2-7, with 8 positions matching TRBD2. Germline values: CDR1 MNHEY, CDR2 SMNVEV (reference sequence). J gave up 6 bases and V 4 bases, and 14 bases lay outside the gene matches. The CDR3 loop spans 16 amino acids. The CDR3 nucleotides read TGTGCCAGCAGTTCCTCCGGGGGGGGACCCTCTGGCGAGCAGTACTTC. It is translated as CASSSSGGGPSGEQYF.

The CDR3 sequence: CASSFLGGISTDTQYF. Here the CDR3 DNA reads TGTGCCAGCAGTTTCCTCGGCGGGATTAGCACAGATACGCAGTATTTT. The rearrangement uses TRBV27 and TRBJ2-3, with D possibly being TRBD2 (6 bases). V lost 3 bases and J 0 bases, leaving 13 bases between the germline ends. The CDR3 spans 16 residues. Germline V gene lookup returns CDR1 MNHEY and CDR2 SMNVEV (reference sequence).

The CDR3 nucleotides are TGCGCCAGCAGCTTTAACAGCTTGAACGAGCAGTACTTC. It translates to CASSFNSLNEQYF. The chain has TRBV5-1 and TRBJ2-7; D unresolved. V was pared by 2 bases and J by 5 bases, with 11 bases between. CDR3 length: 13 residues. The V gene's germline CDR1 is SGHRS and CDR2 YFSETQ.

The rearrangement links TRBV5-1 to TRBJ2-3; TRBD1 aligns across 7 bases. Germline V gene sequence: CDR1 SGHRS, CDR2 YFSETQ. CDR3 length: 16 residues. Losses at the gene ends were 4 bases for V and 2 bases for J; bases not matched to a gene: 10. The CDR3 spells CASSLTGQDFTDTQYF. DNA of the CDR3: TGCGCCAGCAGCCTAACCGGACAGGATTTCACAGATACGCAGTATTTT.

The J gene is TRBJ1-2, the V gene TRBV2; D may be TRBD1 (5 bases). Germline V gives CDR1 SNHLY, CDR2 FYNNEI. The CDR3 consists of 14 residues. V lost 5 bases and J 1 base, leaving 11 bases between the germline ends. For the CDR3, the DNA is TGTGCCAGCAGTCGGACGGGGGTTAACTATGGCTACACCTTC. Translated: CASSRTGVNYGYTF.

The CDR3 DNA is TGTGCCAGCAGCTTAGGGGTCCCGAGCTCCTACGAGCAGTACTTC. Translating it yields CASSLGVPSSYEQYF. V is TRBV13 and J is TRBJ2-7, with unresolved D. The CDR3 contains 15 residues. Germline CDR1 PRHDT, CDR2 FYEKMQ (reference sequence). With 0 bases removed from V and 0 bases from J, the gap between germline ends came to 9 bases.

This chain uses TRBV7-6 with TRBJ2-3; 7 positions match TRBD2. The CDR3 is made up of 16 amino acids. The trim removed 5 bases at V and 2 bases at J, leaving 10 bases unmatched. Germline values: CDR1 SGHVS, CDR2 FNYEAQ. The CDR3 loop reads CASSPRGGSITDTQYF. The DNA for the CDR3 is TGTGCCAGCAGCCCCCGGGGCGGGAGCATCACAGATACGCAGTATTTT. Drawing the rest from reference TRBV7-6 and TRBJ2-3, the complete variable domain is GAGVSQSPRYKVTKRGQDVALRCDPISGHVSLYWYRQALGQGPEFLTYFNYEAQQDKSGLPNDRFSAERPEGSISTLTIQRTEQRDSAMYRCASSPRGGSITDTQYFGPGTRLTVL.

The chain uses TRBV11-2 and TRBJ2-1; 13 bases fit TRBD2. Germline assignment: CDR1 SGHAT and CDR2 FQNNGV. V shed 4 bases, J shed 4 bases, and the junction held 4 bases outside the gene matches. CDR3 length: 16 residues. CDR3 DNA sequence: TGTGCCAGCAGCTCGACTAGCGGGGGGATATACAATGAGCAGTTCTTC. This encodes CASSSTSGGIYNEQFF.

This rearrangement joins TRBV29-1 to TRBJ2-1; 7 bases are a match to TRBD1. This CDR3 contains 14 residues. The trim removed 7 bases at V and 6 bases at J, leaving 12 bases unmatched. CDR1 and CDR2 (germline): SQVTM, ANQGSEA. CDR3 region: CSARGTVLTNEQFF. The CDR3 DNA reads TGCAGCGCCAGGGGGACAGTCTTAACCAATGAGCAGTTCTTC.